This T cell receptor (beta chain) appears in the sequencing data of a study of human T cells and chemical hapten exposure (dated by TCRdb to the early 2020s). In terms of the full investigation: For sensitization, 2% DPC in acetone was applied to a 2 cm by 2 cm area of upper inner arm skin. The mostly female patient cohort included alopecia areata with under or over 50% scalp involvement, alopecia totalis and alopecia universalis. Patch testing was performed on the upper back with Finn chambers containing 0.01% DPC, and the patch tests were scored after 6 days according to International Contact Dermatitis Research Group standards. The libraries were sequenced as a pool, and the TCR yield per sample differed mostly because of small variations in library volumes within the pool. Roughly 30 alopecia patients gave blood for TCR sequencing at one to four time points (pre-sensitization, 2, 6 and 24 weeks). Blood samples were taken from patients before sensitization (week 0) and at 2, 6 and about 24 weeks after DPC sensitization. Patients additionally received weekly therapeutic DPC doses to the scalp throughout the approximately 24-week study period. Peripheral blood TCR repertoire changes were tracked in vivo in alopecia patients during primary and secondary sensitization to the hapten diphenylcyclopropenone (DPC).

The CDR3 has 14 amino acids, counting the end cysteine and phenylalanine. The CDR3 DNA has 42 bases and is translated from base 1. V loses 0 bases of germline sequence and J loses 5 bases, and the interval between the two ends is 10 bases. General findings and caveats noted by the study authors: Expanded TCRs formed significantly more large CDR3 similarity clusters than pre-sensitization or healthy control sets, consistent with antigen-driven responses. After repeated subsampling, changes were observed in the strength of the expansion versus patch-test correlation and in the threshold at which the correlation became significant. DPC sensitization did not change the number of TCRs with a frequency above 1 in 1000, and there was no evidence of changes in global repertoire structure. Because all patients had alopecia, a presumed autoimmune disease, the immune response of the patients might differ from that of healthy individuals. Patch test score correlated positively with the number of PT1 expanded TCRs, reaching significance at thresholds 8, 16 and 32 but not at 4.

In this sample, this clonotype turned up many times. No antigen is known for it. It has no much larger one-base neighbor in the sample; base qualities were not kept. The sample's time point label, in plain terms: patch test 3, about 24 weeks after DPC sensitization. In the paper's terms, the treatment or condition label means: therapeutic diphenylcyclopropenone sensitization with weekly scalp DPC. At each patch-test visit, blood was drawn before the patch test was applied. Eligible patients were aged 18 to 70, diagnosed with alopecia, deemed suitable for DPC therapy, and excluded if pregnant. Total RNA was extracted from unfractionated whole blood collected in Tempus Blood RNA tubes. Libraries came from RACE. The instrument given in TCRdb is NextSeq 500. During library preparation, unique molecular identifiers were attached to individual cDNA molecules so that TCRs could be counted in a quantitative, reproducible way. Each blood RNA sample was used to sequence both TCR alpha and TCR beta chains. In the original analysis: The median number of TCRs per sample was over 95,000, ranging from about 20,000 to 750,000. The Decombinator software suite was used to annotate the V, J and CDR3 of the TCR reads. Every sample was subsampled to the same number of TCRs (28,000) for the PS versus PT1 abundance plots. Expanded TCRs were defined as absent before sensitization and observed at least eight times at the 2-week time point. The public reads were run again by TCRdb, first through fastp at Q25 and then through MiXCR, and only productive beta chains were kept. Entries are consolidated by CDR3 protein sequence, retaining the most common genes and DNA. What appears here as the V and J calls and clone size reflects TCRdb's work, not the paper's. The sample yields 30,000 or so distinct CDR3 sequences; over 4.5% were counted once. Of the sample, about 6% is held by the ten largest clones.

The source was whole blood, collected in connection with sensitization to the hapten diphenylcyclopropenone (DPC). Here the chain combines TRBV12-3 or TRBV12-4 and TRBJ2-5, with the D gene too uncertain to name. This sequence was found in a man under 40 with alopecia areata. Some clones in this sample may be carry-over from other donors' samples. The CDR3 amino acid sequence is: CASSLAGSRETQYF. In nucleotide form, the sequence is TGTGCCAGCAGTTTAGCAGGCAGTAGGGAGACCCAGTACTTC.